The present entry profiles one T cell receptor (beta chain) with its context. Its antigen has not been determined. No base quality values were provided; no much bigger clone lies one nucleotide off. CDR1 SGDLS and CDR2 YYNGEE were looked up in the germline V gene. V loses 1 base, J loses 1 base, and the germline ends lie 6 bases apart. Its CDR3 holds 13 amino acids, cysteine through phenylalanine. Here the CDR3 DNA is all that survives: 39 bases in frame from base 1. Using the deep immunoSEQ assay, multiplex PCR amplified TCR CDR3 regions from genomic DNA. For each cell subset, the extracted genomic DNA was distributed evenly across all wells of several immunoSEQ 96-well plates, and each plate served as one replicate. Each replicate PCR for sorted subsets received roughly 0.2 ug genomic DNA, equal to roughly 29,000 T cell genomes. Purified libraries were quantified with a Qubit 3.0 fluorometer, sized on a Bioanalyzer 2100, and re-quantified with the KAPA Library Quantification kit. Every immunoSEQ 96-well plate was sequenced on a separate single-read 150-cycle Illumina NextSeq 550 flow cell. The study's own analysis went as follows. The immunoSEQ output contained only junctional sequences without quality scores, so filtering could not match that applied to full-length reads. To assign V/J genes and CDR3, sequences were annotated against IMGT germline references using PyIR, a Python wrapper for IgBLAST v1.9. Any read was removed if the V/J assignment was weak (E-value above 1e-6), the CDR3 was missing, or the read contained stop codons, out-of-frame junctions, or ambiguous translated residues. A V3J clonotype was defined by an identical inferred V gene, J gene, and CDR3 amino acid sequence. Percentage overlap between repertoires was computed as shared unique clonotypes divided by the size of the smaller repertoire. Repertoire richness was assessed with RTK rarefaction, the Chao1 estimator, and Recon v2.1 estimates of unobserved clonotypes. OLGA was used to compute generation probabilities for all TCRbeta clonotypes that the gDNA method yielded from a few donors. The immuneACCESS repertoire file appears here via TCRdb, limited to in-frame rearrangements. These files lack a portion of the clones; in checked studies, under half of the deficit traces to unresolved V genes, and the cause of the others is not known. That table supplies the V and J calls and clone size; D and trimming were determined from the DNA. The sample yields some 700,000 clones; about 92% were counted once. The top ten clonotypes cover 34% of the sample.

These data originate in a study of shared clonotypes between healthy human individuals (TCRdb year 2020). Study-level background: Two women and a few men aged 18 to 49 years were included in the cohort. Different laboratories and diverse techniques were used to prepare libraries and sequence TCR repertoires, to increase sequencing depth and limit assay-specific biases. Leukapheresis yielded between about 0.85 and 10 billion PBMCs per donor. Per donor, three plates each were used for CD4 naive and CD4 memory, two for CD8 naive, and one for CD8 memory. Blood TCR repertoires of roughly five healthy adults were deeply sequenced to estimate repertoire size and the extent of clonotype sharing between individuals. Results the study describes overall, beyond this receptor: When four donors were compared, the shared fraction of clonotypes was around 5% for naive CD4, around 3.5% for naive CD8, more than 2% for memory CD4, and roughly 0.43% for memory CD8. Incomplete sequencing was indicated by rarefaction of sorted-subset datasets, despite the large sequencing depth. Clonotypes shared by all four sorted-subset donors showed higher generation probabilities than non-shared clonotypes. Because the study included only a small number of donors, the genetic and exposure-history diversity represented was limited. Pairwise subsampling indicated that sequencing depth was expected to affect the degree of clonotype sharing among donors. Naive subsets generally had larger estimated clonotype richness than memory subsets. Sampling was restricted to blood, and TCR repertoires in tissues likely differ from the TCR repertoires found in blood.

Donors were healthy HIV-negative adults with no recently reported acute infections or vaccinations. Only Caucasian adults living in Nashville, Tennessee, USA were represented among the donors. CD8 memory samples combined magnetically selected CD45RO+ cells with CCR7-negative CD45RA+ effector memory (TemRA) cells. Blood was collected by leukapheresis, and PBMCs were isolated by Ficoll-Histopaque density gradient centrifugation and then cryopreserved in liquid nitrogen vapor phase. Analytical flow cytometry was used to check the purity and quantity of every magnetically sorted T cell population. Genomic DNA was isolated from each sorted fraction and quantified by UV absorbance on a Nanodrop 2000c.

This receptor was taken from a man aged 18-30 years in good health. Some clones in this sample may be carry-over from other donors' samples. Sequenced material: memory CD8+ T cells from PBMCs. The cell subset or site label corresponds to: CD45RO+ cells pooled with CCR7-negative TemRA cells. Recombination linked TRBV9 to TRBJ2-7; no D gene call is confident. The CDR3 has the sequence CASSVRPSYEQYF. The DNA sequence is TGTGCCAGCAGCGTAAGGCCTTCCTACGAGCAGTACTTC.